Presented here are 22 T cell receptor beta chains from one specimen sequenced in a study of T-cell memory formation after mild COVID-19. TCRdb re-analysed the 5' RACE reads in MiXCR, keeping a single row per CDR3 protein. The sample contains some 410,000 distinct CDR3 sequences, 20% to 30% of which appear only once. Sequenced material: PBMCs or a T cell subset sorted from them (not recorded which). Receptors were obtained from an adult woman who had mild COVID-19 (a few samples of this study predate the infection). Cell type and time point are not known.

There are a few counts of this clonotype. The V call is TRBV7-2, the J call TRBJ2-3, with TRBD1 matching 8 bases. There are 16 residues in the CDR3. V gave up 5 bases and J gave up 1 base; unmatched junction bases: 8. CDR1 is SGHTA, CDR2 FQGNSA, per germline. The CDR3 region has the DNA TGTGCCAGCAGCGTTCAGGGGGCCGTCGGCACAGATACGCAGTATTTT. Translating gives CASSVQGAVGTDTQYF.

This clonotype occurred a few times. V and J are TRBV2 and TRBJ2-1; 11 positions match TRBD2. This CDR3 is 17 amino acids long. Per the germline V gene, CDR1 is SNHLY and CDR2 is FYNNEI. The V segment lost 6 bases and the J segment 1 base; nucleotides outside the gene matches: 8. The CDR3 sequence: CASRGTSGGPSYNEQFF. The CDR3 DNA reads TGTGCCAGCAGAGGTACTAGCGGGGGCCCTTCCTACAATGAGCAGTTCTTC.

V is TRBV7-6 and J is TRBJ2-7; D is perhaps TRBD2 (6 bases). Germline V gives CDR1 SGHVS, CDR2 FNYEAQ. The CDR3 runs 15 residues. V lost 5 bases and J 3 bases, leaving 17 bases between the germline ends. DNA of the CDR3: TGTGCCAGCAGCACCGGACTACCGGTGAACTACGAGCAGTACTTC. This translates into CASSTGLPVNYEQYF.

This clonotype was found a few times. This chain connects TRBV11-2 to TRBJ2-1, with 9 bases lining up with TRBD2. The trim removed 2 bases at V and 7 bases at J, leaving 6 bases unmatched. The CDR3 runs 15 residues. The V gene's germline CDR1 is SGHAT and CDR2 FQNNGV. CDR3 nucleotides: TGTGCCAGCAGCTTATCAGCGGGGGGTTCAAATGAGCAGTTCTTC. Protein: CASSLSAGGSNEQFF. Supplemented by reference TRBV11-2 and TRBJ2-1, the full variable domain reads EAGVAQSPRYKIIEKRQSVAFWCNPISGHATLYWYQQILGQGPKLLIQFQNNGVVDDSQLPKDRFSAERLKGVDSTLKIQPAKLEDSAVYLCASSLSAGGSNEQFFGPGTRLTVL.

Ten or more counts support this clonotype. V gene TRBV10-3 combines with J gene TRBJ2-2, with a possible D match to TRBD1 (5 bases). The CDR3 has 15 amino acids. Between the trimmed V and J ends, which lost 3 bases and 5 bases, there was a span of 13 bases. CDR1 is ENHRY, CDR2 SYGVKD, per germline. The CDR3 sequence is CAISERGSPTGELFF. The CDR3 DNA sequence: TGTGCCATCAGTGAAAGGGGATCACCGACCGGGGAGCTGTTTTTT.

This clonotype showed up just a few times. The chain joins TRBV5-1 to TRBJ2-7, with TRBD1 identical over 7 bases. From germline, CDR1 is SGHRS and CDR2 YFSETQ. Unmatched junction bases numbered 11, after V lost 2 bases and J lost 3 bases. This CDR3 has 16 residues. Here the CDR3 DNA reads TGCGCCAGCAGCTTAGCCACCAGGACAGGAGTCTACGAGCAGTACTTC. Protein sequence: CASSLATRTGVYEQYF.

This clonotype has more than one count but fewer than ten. DNA of the CDR3: TGTGCCAGCAGCCTATATTCCCCGCTTGGTGGGCTCTACAATGAGCAGTTCTTC. It translates to CASSLYSPLGGLYNEQFF. V usage is TRBV7-6 and J usage is TRBJ2-1, with D unresolved. Trimming pared 5 bases from V and 3 bases from J, leaving 23 bases between. From germline, CDR1 is SGHVS and CDR2 FNYEAQ. The CDR3 sequence is 18 residues long. The full variable domain, in which reference TRBV7-6 and TRBJ2-1 provide the parts outside the CDR3, is GAGVSQSPRYKVTKRGQDVALRCDPISGHVSLYWYRQALGQGPEFLTYFNYEAQQDKSGLPNDRFSAERPEGSISTLTIQRTEQRDSAMYRCASSLYSPLGGLYNEQFFGPGTRLTVL.

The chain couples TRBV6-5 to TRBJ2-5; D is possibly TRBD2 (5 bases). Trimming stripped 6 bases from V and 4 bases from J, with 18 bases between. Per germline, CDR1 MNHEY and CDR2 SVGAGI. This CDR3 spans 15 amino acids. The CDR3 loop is CASRRAGVRLETQYF. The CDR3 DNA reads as TGTGCCAGCAGAAGGGCCGGGGTCAGATTAGAGACCCAGTACTTC.

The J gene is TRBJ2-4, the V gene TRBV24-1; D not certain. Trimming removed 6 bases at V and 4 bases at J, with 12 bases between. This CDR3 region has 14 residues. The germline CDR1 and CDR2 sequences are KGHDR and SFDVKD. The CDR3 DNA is TGTGCCACCAGTAGTTCTGGCACAAAAAACATTCAGTACTTC. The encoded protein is CATSSSGTKNIQYF.

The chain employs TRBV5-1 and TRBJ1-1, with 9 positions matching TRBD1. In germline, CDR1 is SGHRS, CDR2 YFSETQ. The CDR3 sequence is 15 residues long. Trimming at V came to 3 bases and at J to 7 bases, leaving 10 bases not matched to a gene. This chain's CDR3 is CASSSLGTGLGEAFF. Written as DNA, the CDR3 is TGCGCCAGCAGCTCCCTAGGGACAGGGTTGGGTGAAGCTTTCTTT.

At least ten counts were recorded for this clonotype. CDR3 bases: TGTGCCAGCAGCTTCGGGACAGAAGTCTCTGGGGCCAACGTCCTGACTTTC. As protein: CASSFGTEVSGANVLTF. The gene calls are TRBV5-6 and TRBJ2-6; 7 bases fit TRBD1. Looked up from germline, CDR1 is SGHDT and CDR2 is YYEEEE. The CDR3 contains 17 residues. V shed 2 bases and J 0 bases; nucleotides not matched to a gene: 5.

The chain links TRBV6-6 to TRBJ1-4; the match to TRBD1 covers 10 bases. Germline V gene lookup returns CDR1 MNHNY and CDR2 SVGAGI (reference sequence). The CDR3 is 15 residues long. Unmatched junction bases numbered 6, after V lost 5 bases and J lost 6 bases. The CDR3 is CASSDRDRGDEKLFF. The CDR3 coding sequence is TGTGCCAGCAGTGACCGGGACAGGGGTGATGAAAAACTGTTTTTT.

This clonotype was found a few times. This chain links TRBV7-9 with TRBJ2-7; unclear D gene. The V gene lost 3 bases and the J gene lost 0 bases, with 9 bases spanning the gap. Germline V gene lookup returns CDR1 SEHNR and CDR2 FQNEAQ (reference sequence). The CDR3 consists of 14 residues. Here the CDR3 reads CASSFSRSSYEQYF. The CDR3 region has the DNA TGTGCCAGCAGCTTTAGTAGGAGCTCCTACGAGCAGTACTTC. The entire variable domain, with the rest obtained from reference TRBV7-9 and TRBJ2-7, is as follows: DTGVSQNPRHKITKRGQNVTFRCDPISEHNRLYWYRQTLGQGPEFLTYFQNEAQLEKSRLLSDRFSAERPKGSFSTLEIQRTEQGDSAMYLCASSFSRSSYEQYFGPGTRLTVT.

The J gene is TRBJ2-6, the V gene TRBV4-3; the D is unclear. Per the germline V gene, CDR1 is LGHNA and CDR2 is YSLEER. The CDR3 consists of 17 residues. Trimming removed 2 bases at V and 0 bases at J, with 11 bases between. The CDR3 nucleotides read TGCGCCAGCAGCCAAACCATGCAGCGCTCTGGGGCCAACGTCCTGACTTTC. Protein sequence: CASSQTMQRSGANVLTF.

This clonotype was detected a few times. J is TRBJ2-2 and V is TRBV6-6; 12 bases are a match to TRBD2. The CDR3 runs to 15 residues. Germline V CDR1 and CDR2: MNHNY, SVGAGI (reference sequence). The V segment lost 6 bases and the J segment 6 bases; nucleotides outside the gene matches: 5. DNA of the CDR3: TGTGCCAGCAGCCCTAGCGGGGGGGACGCCGGGGAGCTGTTTTTT. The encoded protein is CASSPSGGDAGELFF.

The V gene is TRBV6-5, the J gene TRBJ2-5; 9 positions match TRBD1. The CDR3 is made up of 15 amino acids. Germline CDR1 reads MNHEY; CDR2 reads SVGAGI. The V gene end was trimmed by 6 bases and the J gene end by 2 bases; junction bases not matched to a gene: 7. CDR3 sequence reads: CASSQGQGRQETQYF. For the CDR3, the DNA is TGTGCCAGCAGCCAAGGACAGGGGCGTCAAGAGACCCAGTACTTC.

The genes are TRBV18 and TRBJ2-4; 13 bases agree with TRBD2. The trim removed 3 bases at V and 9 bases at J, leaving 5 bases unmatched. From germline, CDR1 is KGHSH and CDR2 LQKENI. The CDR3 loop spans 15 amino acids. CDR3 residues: CASSPGLAGRIIQYF. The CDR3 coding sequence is TGTGCCAGCTCACCGGGACTAGCGGGGAGGATCATTCAGTACTTC.

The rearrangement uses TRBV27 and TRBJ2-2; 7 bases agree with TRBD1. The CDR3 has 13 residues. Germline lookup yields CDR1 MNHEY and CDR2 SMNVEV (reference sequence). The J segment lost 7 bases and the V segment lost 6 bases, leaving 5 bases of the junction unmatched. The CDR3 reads CASRHQGVGELFF. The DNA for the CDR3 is TGTGCCAGCAGGCATCAGGGGGTCGGGGAGCTGTTTTTT.

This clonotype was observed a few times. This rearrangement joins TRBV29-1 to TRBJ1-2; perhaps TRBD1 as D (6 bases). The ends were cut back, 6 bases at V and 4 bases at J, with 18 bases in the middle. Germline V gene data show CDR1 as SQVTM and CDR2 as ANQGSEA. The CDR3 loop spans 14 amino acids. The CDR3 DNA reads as TGCAGCGTACTGAGGACAGCCGGCACCTATGGCTACACCTTC. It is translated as CSVLRTAGTYGYTF. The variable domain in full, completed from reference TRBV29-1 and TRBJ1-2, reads SAVISQKPSRDICQRGTSLTIQCQVDSQVTMMFWYRQQPGQSLTLIATANQGSEATYESGFVIDKFPISRPNLTFSTLTVSNMSPEDSSIYLCSVLRTAGTYGYTFGSGTRLTVV.

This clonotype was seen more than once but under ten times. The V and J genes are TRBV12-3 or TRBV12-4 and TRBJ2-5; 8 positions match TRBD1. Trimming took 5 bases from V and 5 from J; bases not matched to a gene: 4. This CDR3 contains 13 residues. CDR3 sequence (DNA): TGTGCCAGCAGTCAGGGGGCAGGGGAGACCCAGTACTTC. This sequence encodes CASSQGAGETQYF.

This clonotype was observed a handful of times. CDR3 sequence reads: CASSFRLAGTQYF. DNA for the CDR3: TGTGCCAGCAGTTTCCGCCTAGCGGGTACGCAGTATTTT. V gene TRBV27 combines with J gene TRBJ2-3, with TRBD2 identical over 8 bases. The ends lost 3 bases at V and 8 bases at J; junction bases unmatched: 4. This CDR3 comprises 13 residues. The germline V gene encodes CDR1 MNHEY and CDR2 SMNVEV (reference sequence).

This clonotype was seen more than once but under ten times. The CDR3 region is CSARVLGVSEQYF. The CDR3 DNA reads TGCAGTGCTAGAGTATTAGGTGTGAGCGAGCAGTACTTC. V is TRBV20-1 and J is TRBJ2-7; D call uncertain. V lost 1 base and J 6 bases, leaving 13 bases between the germline ends. The CDR3 covers 13 residues. CDR1 is DFQATT, CDR2 SNEGSKA, per germline (reference sequence).